This T cell receptor beta chain was retrieved from a study of Tregs in tolerant kidney transplant recipients. Whole-study results and caveats: Validation in larger populations is needed because few patients were studied.

Clones were sequenced by immunoSEQ multiplex PCR, and TCRdb holds only the in-frame ones, with some missing. The data show 3,900 or so clones, with 75% to 90% seen just once and roughly 1.7% held by the top ten. The length of the CDR3 is 13 residues. Germline values: CDR1 SGHRS, CDR2 YFSETQ. The trim removed 7 bases at V and 10 bases at J, leaving 9 bases unmatched. About this clone: What it binds is unknown.

Unstimulated regulatory T cells (CD4+CD25+CD127-), CD4+CD25- non-regulatory cells, CD4 and CD8 cells were FACS-sorted from thawed PBMCs. Before regulatory T cell sorting, thawed PBMCs rested overnight at 37°C in 200 IU/ml IL-2. This chain joins TRBV5-1 and TRBJ2-2; 8 nucleotides line up with TRBD1. This sequence originates from a human donor who received a combined kidney and bone marrow transplant. The sequences come from Tregs from blood, collected before the transplant. CDR3 in amino acids: CASVAGQGAELFF. The CDR3 DNA is TGCGCCAGCGTTGCCGGACAGGGCGCGGAGCTGTTTTTT.